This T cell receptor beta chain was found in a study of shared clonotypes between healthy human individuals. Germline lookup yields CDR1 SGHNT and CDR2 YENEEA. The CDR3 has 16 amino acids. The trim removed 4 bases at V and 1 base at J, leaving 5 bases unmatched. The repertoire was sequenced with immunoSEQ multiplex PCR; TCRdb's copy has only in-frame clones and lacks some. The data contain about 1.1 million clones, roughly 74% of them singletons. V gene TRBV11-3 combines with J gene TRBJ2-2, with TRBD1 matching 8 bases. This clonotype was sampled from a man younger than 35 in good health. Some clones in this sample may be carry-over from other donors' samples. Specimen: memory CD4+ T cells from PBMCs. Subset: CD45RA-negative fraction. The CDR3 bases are TGTGCCAGCAGCTCCGGCGGACAGGGGAACACCGGGGAGCTGTTTTTT. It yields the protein CASSSGGQGNTGELFF.